This TCR beta chain was documented in a study of blood T cell repertoires in COVID-19. Background on the study: Specimens from acute and convalescent COVID-19 originated in the United States, Italy and Spain. Sample material is recorded as cDNA or gDNA derived from T cells, B-cell-depleted T cells, or PBMCs.

With respect to this clone: This specimen includes other DNA sequences encoding the same CDR3.

The data were produced by immunoSEQ multiplex PCR, yet TCRdb's version contains in-frame clones alone and is incomplete. The sample gives 70,000 to 80,000 clones, roughly 89% of which show up once; around 5.8% is in the top ten. Specimen: peripheral blood. The origin of this receptor is a human donor in a cohort sampled during active COVID-19.

As DNA, the CDR3 is TGTGCCAGCAGCTTAACTAGCGGGGGGGGCGGCACAGATACGCAGTATTTT. Its protein product is CASSLTSGGGGTDTQYF. J is TRBJ2-3 and V is TRBV7-3, with 11 bases aligning to TRBD2. There are 17 residues in the CDR3. Looked up from germline, CDR1 is SGHTA and CDR2 is FQGTGA. V dropped 0 bases and J dropped 1; count of bases not matched to a gene: 3.